These 9 T cell receptor beta chains share one sample of origin, sequenced in a study of T cells after yellow fever vaccination. Each CDR3 protein is one row after TCRdb ran MiXCR on the 5' RACE reads. The top ten clones hold about a sixth of a sample with 300,000 to 400,000 distinct CDR3 sequences, 7.5% to 9% of them seen once. The starting material was PBMCs, obtained on the day of the first yellow fever vaccination. The source is a young man who received the YFV17D yellow fever vaccine.

Ten or more counts support this clonotype. CDR3 sequence: CASRDGGGGGYGYTF. In nucleotides, the CDR3 is TGTGCCAGCAGGGATGGAGGGGGTGGAGGCTATGGCTACACCTTC. V is TRBV6-1 and J is TRBJ1-2; D perhaps matches TRBD1 (6 bases). Germline-derived CDR1 and CDR2 are MNHNS and SASEGT. This CDR3 region has 15 residues. Trimming shortened V by 6 bases and J by 4 bases, and 18 bases separated the two germline ends.

At least ten counts were recorded for this clonotype. This chain joins TRBV7-2 and TRBJ2-6, with unresolved D. The CDR3 totals 16 residues. Trimming pared 3 bases from V and 0 bases from J, leaving 9 bases between. The germline gives CDR1 SGHTA, CDR2 FQGNSA. As DNA, the CDR3 is TGTGCCAGCAGCTTTTGGGCCATCTCTGGGGCCAACGTCCTGACTTTC. This codes for CASSFWAISGANVLTF.

This clonotype turned up a few times. The chain carries TRBV4-3 and TRBJ1-1; TRBD1 matches at 9 bases. The CDR3 runs 16 residues. Trimming removed 4 bases from V and 0 bases from J; junction bases left unmatched: 6. Germline CDR1 LGHNA, CDR2 YSLEER. CDR3 sequence (DNA): TGCGCCAGCAGCCCATCAGGACAGGGGATGAACACTGAAGCTTTCTTT. Its protein product is CASSPSGQGMNTEAFF.

V usage is TRBV7-2 and J usage is TRBJ2-2; TRBD2 agrees at 8 bases. Germline values: CDR1 SGHTA, CDR2 FQGNSA. Losses at the gene ends were 7 bases for V and 5 bases for J; bases not matched to a gene: 6. The CDR3 loop spans 14 amino acids. As DNA, the CDR3 is TGTGCCAGCAAACCTCGGGGGGGTACCGGGGAGCTGTTTTTT. Protein sequence: CASKPRGGTGELFF.

CDR3 region: CASSLQQAEETQYF. The CDR3 DNA is TGTGCCAGCAGCTTACAGCAAGCGGAAGAGACCCAGTACTTC. This rearrangement joins TRBV7-9 to TRBJ2-5, with D tentatively TRBD2 (5 bases). This CDR3 contains 14 residues. Per the germline V gene, CDR1 is SEHNR and CDR2 is FQNEAQ (reference sequence). Trimming left V 2 bases short and J 3 bases short, with 10 bases between.

The genes are TRBV7-2 and TRBJ2-2; D is unclear. The CDR3 covers 12 residues. Germline assignment: CDR1 SGHTA and CDR2 FQGNSA. Trimming removed 5 bases from V and 10 bases from J, with 11 bases in between. The CDR3 DNA reads as TGTGCCAGCAGCCCGCCGTCCGCGGAGCTGTTTTTT. Translating it yields CASSPPSAELFF.

This clonotype has only a few counts. For the CDR3, the DNA is TGTGCCAGCAGAAAATTTGATACGCAGTATTTT. Its protein product is CASRKFDTQYF. The V and J genes are TRBV27 and TRBJ2-3; no definite D call. This CDR3 comprises 11 residues. Per germline, CDR1 MNHEY and CDR2 SMNVEV (reference sequence). Trimming shortened V by 6 bases and J by 6 bases, and 7 bases separated the two germline ends.

This chain links TRBV5-1 with TRBJ1-6; TRBD1 aligns across 8 bases. CDR1 and CDR2 from the germline V gene are SGHRS and YFSETQ. This CDR3 has 16 residues. V trimming: 0 bases; J trimming: 6 bases; junction bases outside the gene matches: 5. The CDR3 spells CASSLGPRGPNSPLHF. Here the CDR3 DNA reads TGCGCCAGCAGCTTGGGACCCAGGGGGCCTAATTCACCCCTCCACTTT.

The sample holds a few counts of this clonotype. V and J are TRBV20-1 and TRBJ2-1; 9 bases match TRBD2. The germline CDR1 and CDR2 sequences are DFQATT and SNEGSKA (reference sequence). The CDR3 has 15 amino acids. V dropped 5 bases and J dropped 2; count of bases not matched to a gene: 7. The CDR3 here is CSARSRGGPYNEQFF. The CDR3, as DNA: TGCAGTGCTCGCTCGCGGGGGGGTCCCTACAATGAGCAGTTCTTC.